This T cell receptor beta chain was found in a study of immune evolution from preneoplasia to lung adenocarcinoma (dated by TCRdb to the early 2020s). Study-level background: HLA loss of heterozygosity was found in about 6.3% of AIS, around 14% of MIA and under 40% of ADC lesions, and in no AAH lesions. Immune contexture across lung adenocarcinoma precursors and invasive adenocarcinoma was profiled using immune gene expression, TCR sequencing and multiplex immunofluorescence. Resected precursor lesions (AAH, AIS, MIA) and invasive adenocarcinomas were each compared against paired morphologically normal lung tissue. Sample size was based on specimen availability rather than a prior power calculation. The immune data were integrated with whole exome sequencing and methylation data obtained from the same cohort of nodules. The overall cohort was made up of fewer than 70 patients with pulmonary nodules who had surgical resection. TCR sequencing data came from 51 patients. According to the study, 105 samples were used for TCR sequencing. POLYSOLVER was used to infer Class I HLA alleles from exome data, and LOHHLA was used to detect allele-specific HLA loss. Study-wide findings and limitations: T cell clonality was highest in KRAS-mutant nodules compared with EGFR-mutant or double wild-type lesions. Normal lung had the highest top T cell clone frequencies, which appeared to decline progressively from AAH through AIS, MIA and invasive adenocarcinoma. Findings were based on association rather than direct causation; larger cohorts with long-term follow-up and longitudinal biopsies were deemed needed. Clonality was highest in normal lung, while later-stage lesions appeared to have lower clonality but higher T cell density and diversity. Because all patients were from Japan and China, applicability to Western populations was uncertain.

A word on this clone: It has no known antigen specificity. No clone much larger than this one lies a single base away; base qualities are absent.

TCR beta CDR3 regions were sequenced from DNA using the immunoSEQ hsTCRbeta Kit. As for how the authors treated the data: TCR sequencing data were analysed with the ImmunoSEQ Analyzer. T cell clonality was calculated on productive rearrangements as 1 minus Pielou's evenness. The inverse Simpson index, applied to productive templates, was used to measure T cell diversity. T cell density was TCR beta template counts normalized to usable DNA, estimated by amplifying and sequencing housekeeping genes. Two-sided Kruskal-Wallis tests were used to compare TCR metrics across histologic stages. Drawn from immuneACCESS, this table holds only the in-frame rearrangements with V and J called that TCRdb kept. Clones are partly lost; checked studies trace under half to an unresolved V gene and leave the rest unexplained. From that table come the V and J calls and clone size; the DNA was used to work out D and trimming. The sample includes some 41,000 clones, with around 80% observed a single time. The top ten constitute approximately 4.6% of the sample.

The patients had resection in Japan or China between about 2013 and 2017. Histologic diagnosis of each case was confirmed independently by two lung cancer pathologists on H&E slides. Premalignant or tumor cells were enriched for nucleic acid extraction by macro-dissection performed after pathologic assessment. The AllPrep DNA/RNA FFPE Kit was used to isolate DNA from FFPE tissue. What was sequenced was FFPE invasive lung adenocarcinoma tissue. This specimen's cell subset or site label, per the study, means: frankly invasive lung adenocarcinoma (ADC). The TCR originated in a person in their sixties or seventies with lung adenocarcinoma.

The CDR3 sequence is CASSLRYEQYF. In nucleotides, the sequence is TGTGCCAGCAGCTTAAGGTACGAGCAGTACTTC. The V gene is TRBV7-3 and the J gene is TRBJ2-7; no confident D gene assignment can be made. From a lookup of the germline V gene, CDR1 and CDR2 are SGHTA and FQGTGA. The CDR3 sequence holds 11 residues, the cysteine and phenylalanine included. Just CDR3 DNA is preserved here, 33 bases in frame from base 1. Deletion took 1 base off V and 4 bases off J, with a span of 2 bases between the germline ends. Extended through the reference TRBV7-3 and TRBJ2-7 proteins, this CDR3 yields the full variable domain: GAGVSQTPSNKVTEKGKYVELRCDPISGHTALYWYRQSLGQGPEFLIYFQGTGAADDSGLPNDRFFAVRPEGSVSTLKIQRTERGDSAVYLCASSLRYEQYFGPGTRLTVT.